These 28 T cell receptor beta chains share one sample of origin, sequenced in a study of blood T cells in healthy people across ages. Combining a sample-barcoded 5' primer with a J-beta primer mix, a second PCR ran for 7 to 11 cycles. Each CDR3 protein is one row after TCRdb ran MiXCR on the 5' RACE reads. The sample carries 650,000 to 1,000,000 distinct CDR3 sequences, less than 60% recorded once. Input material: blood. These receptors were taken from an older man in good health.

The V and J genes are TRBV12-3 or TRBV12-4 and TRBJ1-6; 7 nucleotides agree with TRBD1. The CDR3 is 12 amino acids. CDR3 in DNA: TGTGCGTGGACAGGCGATAATTCACCCCTCCACTTT. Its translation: CAWTGDNSPLHF.

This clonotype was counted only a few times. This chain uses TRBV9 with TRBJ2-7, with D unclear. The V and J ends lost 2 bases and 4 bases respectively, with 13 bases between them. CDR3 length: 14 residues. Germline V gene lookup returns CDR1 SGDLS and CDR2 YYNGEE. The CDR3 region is CASSVGPIEYEQYF. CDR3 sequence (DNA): TGTGCCAGCAGCGTCGGGCCCATTGAATACGAGCAGTACTTC.

The CDR3 spells CASSTGTGVQETQYF. In DNA form, the CDR3 reads TGCGCCAGCTCCACGGGTACAGGCGTCCAAGAGACCCAGTACTTC. The genes are TRBV5-1 and TRBJ2-5; maybe TRBD1 (5 bases). From germline, CDR1 is SGHRS and CDR2 YFSETQ. The CDR3 runs 15 residues. Trimming left V 7 bases short and J 1 base short, with 17 bases between.

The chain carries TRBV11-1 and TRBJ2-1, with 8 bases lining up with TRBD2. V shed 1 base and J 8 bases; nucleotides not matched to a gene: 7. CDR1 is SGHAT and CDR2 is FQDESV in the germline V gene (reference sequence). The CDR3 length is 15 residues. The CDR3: CASSLGGLALHEQFF. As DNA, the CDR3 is TGTGCCAGCAGCTTAGGTGGACTAGCTCTCCATGAGCAGTTCTTC.

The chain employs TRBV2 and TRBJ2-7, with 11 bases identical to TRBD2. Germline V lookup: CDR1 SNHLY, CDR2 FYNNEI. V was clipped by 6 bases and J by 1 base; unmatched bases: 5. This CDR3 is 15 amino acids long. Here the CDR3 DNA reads TGTGCCAGCAGACTAACTAGCGGGAGATCCTACGAGCAGTACTTC. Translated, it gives CASRLTSGRSYEQYF. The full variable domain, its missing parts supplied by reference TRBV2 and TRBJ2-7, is EPEVTQTPSHQVTQMGQEVILRCVPISNHLYFYWYRQILGQKVEFLVSFYNNEISEKSEIFDDQFSVERPDGSNFTLKIRSTKLEDSAMYFCASRLTSGRSYEQYFGPGTRLTVT.

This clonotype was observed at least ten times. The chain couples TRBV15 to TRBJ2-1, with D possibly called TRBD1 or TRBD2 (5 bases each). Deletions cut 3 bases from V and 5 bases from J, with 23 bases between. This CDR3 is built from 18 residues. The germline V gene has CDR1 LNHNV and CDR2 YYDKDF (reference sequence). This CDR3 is CATSSEVISQGDHNEQFF. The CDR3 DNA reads TGTGCCACCAGCAGCGAGGTCATCTCCCAAGGGGACCACAATGAGCAGTTCTTC.

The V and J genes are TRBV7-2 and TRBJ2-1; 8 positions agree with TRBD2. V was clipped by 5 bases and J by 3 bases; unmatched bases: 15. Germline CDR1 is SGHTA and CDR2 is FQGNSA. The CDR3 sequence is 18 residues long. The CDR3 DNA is TGTGCCAGCAGCAAAGACGGGGGGGGAGTCTCGGACTACAATGAGCAGTTCTTC. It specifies CASSKDGGGVSDYNEQFF. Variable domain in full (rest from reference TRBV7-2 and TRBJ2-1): GAGVSQSPSNKVTEKGKDVELRCDPISGHTALYWYRQSLGQGLEFLIYFQGNSAPDKSGLPSDRFSAERTGGSVSTLTIQRTQQEDSAVYLCASSKDGGGVSDYNEQFFGPGTRLTVL.

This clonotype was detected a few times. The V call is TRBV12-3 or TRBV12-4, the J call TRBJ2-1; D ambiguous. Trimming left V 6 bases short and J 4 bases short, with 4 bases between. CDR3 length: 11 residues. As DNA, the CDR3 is TGTGCCAGCAGGCGTTACAATGAGCAGTTCTTC. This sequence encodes CASRRYNEQFF.

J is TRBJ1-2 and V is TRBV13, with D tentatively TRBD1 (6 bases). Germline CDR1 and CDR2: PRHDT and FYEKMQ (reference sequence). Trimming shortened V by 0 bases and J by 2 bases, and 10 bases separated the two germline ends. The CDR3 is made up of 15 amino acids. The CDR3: CASSLGPGANYGYTF. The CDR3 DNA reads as TGTGCCAGCAGCTTAGGTCCGGGGGCGAACTATGGCTACACCTTC.

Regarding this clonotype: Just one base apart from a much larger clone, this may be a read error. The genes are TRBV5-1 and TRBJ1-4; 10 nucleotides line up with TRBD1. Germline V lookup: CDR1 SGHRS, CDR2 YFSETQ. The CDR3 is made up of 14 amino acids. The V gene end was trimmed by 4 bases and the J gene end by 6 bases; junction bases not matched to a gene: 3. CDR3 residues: CASSRTGGDEKLFF. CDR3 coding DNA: TGCGCCAGCAGCCGGACAGGGGGAGATGAAAAACTGTTTTTT.

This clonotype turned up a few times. The CDR3 sequence is CSLEPGLEGQETQYF. The DNA of the CDR3 is TGCAGCTTAGAACCGGGACTAGAAGGGCAAGAGACCCAGTACTTC. The rearrangement joins TRBV29-1 to TRBJ2-5, with 8 bases identical to TRBD2. V gave up 8 bases and J gave up 2 bases; unmatched junction bases: 13. The CDR3 sequence is 15 residues long. Germline CDR1 is SQVTM and CDR2 is ANQGSEA.

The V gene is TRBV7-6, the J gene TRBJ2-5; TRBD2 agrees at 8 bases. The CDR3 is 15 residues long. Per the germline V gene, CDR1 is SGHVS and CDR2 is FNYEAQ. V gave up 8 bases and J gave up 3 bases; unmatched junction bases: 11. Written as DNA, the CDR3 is TGTGCCAGCTCAGCAGAGGGACTAGTGGAAGAGACCCAGTACTTC. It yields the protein CASSAEGLVEETQYF.

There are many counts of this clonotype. The CDR3 DNA reads as TGTGCCAGCAGTTACTCACCGAGCCCTCAAGACGGCTCTGGGGCCAACGTCCTGACTTTC. Protein: CASSYSPSPQDGSGANVLTF. The J gene is TRBJ2-6, the V gene TRBV6-2 or TRBV6-3; D gene uncertain. The germline V gene encodes CDR1 MNHEY and CDR2 SVGEGT. V shed 0 bases and J shed 0 bases, with 18 bases lying between them. This CDR3 is 20 amino acids long.

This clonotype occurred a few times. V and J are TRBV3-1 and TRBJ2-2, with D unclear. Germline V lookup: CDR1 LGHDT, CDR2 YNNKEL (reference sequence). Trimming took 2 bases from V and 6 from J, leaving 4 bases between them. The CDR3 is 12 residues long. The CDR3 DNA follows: TGTGCCAGCAGCCAAACTTCCGGGGAGCTGTTTTTT. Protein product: CASSQTSGELFF.

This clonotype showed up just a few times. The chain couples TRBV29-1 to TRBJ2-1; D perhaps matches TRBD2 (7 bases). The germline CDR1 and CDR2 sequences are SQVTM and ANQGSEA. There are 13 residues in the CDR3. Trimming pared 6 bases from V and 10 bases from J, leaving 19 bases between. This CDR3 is CSVGGARGSEQFF. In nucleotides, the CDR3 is TGCAGCGTGGGGGGGGCTAGGGGTTCAGAGCAGTTCTTC.

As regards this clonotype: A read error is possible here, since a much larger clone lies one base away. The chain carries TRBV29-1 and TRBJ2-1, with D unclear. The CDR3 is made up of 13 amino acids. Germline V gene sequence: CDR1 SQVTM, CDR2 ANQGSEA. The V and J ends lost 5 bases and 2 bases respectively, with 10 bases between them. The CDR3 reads CSVFASPYNEQFF. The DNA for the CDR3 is TGCAGCGTTTTTGCGAGCCCCTACAATGAGCAGTTCTTC.

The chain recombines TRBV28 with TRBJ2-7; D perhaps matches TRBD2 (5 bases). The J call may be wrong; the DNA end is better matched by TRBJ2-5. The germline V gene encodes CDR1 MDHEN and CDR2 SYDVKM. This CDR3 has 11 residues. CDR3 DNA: TGTGCCAGCACTAGCTTGGAGACCCAGTACTTC. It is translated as CASTSLETQYF.

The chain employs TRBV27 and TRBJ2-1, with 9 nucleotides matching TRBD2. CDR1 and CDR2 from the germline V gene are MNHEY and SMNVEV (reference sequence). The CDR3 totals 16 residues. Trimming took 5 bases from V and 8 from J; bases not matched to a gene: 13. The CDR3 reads CASSVTGTSQFHEQFF. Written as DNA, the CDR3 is TGTGCCAGCAGTGTGACCGGGACTAGCCAATTCCATGAGCAGTTCTTC.

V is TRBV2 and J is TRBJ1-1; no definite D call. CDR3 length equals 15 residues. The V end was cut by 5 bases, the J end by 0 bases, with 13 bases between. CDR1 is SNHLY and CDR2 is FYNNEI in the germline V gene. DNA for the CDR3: TGTGCCAGCAGTCCTAGACCGATGATGAACACTGAAGCTTTCTTT. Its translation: CASSPRPMMNTEAFF.

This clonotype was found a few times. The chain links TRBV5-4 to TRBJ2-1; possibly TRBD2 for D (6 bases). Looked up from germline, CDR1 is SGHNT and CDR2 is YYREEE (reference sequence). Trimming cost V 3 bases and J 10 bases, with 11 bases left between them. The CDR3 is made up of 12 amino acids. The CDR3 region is CASSSAAGEQFF. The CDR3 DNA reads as TGTGCCAGCAGCTCCGCGGCGGGGGAGCAGTTCTTC. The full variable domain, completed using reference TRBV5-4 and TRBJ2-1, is ETGVTQSPTHLIKTRGQQVTLRCSSQSGHNTVSWYQQALGQGPQFIFQYYREEENGRGNFPPRFSGLQFPNYSSELNVNALELDDSALYLCASSSAAGEQFFGPGTRLTVL.

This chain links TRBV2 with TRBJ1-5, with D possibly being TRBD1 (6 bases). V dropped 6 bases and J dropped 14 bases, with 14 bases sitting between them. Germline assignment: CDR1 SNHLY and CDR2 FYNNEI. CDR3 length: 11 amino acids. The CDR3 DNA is TGTGCCAGCAGCGACCCCCAGGGGAAGCATTTT. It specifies CASSDPQGKHF.

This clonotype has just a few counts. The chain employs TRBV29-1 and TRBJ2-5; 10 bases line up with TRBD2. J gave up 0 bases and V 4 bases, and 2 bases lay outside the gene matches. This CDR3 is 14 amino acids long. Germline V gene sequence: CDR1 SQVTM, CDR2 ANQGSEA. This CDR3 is CSVVTSGYQETQYF. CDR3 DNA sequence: TGCAGCGTTGTGACTAGCGGGTACCAAGAGACCCAGTACTTC.

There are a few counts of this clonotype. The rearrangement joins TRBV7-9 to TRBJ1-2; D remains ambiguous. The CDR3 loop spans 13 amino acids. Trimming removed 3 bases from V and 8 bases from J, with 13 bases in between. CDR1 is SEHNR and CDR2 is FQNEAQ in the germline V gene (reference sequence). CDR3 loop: CASSFSGNSGYTF. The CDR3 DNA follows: TGTGCCAGCAGCTTCTCGGGAAACAGCGGCTACACCTTC. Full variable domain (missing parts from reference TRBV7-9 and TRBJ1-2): DTGVSQNPRHKITKRGQNVTFRCDPISEHNRLYWYRQTLGQGPEFLTYFQNEAQLEKSRLLSDRFSAERPKGSFSTLEIQRTEQGDSAMYLCASSFSGNSGYTFGSGTRLTVV.

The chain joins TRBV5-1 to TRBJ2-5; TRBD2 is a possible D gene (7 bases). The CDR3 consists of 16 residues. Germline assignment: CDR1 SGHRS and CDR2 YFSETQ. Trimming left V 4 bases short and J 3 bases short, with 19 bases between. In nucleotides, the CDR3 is TGCGCCAGCAGCCCCATCGCTAAGGGGGGGAAAGAGACCCAGTACTTC. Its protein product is CASSPIAKGGKETQYF.

CDR3 sequence: CASSLVADNYNEQFF. Here the CDR3 DNA reads TGTGCCAGCAGCTTAGTGGCGGATAACTACAATGAGCAGTTCTTC. The chain has TRBV7-2 and TRBJ2-1; D not resolved. The CDR3 is 15 residues long. V was shortened by 1 base and J by 3 bases, with 10 bases between the two germline ends. Germline lookup yields CDR1 SGHTA and CDR2 FQGNSA.

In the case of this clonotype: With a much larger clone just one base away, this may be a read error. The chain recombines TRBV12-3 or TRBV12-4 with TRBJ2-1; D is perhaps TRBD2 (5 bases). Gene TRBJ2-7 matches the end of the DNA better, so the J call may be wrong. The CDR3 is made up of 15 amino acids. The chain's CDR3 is CASSLLRGSYNEQYF. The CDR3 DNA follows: TGTGCCAGCAGTTTATTGCGAGGGTCCTACAATGAGCAGTACTTC.

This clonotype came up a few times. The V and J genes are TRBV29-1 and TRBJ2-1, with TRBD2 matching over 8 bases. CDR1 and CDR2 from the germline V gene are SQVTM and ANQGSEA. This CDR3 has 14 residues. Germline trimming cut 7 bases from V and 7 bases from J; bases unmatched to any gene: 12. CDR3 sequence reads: CSAIPETSENEQFF. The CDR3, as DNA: TGCAGCGCTATCCCCGAGACTAGCGAAAATGAGCAGTTCTTC.

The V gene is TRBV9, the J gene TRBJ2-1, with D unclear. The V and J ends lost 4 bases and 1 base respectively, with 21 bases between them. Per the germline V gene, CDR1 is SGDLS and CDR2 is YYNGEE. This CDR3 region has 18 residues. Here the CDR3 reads CASSQRFSGGRSYNEQFF. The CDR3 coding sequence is TGTGCCAGCAGCCAGCGATTTTCGGGCGGCCGATCCTACAATGAGCAGTTCTTC.